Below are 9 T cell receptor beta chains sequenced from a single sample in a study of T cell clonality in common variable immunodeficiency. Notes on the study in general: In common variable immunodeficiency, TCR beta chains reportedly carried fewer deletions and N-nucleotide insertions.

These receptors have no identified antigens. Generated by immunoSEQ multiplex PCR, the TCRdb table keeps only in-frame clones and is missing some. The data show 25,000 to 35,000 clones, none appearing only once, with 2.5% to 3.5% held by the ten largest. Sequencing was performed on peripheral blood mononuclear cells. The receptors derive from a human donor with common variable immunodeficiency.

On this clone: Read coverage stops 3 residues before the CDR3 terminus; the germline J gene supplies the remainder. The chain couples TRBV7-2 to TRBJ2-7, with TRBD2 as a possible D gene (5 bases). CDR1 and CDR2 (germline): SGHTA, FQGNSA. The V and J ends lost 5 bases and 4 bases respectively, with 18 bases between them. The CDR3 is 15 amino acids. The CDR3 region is CASSAQLGGPYEQYF. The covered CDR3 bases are TGTGCCAGCAGCGCCCAATTGGGCGGGCCGTACGAG.

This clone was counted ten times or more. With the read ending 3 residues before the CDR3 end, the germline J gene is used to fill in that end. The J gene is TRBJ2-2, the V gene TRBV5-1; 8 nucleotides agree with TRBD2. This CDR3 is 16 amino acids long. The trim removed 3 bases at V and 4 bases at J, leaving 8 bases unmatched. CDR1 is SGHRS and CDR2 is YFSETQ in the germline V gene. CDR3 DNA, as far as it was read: TGCGCCAGCAGCTACTTTAGTGCGGGGGGCACCGGGGAG. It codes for CASSYFSAGGTGE. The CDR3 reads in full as CASSYFSAGGTGELFF.

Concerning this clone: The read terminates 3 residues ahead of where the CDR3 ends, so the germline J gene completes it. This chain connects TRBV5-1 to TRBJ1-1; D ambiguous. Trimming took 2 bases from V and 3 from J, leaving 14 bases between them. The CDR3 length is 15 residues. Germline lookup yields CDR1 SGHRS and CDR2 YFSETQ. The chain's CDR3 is CASSFEGPEDTEAFF. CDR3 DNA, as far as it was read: TGCGCCAGCAGCTTCGAAGGGCCCGAGGACACTGAA. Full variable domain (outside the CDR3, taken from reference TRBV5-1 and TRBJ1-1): KAGVTQTPRYLIKTRGQQVTLSCSPISGHRSVSWYQQTPGQGLQFLFEYFSETQRNKGNFPGRFSGRQFSNSRSEMNVSTLELGDSALYLCASSFEGPEDTEAFFGQGTRLTVV.

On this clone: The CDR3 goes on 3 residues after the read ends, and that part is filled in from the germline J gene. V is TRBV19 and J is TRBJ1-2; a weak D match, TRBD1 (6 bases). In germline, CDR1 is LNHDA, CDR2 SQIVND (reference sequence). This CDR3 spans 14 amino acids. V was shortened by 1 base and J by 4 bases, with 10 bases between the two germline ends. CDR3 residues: CASSIAEGGYGYTF. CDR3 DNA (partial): TGTGCCAGTAGTATAGCCGAAGGGGGCTATGGC.

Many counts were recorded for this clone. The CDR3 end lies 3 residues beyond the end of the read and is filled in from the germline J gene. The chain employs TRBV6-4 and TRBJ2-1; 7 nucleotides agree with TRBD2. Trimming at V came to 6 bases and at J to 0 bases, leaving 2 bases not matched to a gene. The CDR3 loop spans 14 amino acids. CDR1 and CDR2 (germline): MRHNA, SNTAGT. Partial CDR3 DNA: TGTGCCAGCAGGCGGGGGAGCTCCTACAATGAG. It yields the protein CASRRGSSYNE. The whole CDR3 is CASRRGSSYNEQFF.

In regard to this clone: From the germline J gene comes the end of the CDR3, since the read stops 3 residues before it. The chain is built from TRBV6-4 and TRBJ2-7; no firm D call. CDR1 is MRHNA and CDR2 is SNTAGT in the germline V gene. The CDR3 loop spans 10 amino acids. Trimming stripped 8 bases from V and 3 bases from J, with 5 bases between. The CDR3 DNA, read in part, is TGTGCCAGCCCTTACTACGAG. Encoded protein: CASPYYE. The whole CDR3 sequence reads CASPYYEQYF.

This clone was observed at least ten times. CDR3 amino acids: CASSILGPSEVETQYF. The covered CDR3 bases are TGTGCCAGTAGTATATTGGGGCCCTCCGAGGTGGAGACC. The rearrangement uses TRBV19 and TRBJ2-5, with D perhaps matching TRBD1 (5 bases). The read finishes 3 residues shy of the CDR3 end, and the germline J gene is used to complete it. This CDR3 has 16 amino acids. Germline CDR1 and CDR2: LNHDA and SQIVND (reference sequence). Trimming removed 2 bases from V and 5 bases from J, with 18 bases in between.

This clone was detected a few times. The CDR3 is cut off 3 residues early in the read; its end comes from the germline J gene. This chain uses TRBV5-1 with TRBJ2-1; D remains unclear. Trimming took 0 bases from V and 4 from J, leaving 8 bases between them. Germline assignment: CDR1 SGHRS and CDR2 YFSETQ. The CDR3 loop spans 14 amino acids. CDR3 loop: CASSLGQEYNEQFF. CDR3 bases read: TGCGCCAGCAGCTTGGGGCAGGAATACAATGAG. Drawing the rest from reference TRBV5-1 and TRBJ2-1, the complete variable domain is KAGVTQTPRYLIKTRGQQVTLSCSPISGHRSVSWYQQTPGQGLQFLFEYFSETQRNKGNFPGRFSGRQFSNSRSEMNVSTLELGDSALYLCASSLGQEYNEQFFGPGTRLTVL.

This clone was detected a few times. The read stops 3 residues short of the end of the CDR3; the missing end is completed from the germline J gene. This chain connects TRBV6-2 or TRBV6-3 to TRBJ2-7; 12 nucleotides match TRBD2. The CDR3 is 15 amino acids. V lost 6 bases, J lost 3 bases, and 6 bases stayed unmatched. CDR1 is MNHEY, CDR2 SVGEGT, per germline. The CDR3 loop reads CASRYRLAGVYEQYF. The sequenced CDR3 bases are TGTGCCAGCAGATACCGACTAGCGGGAGTCTACGAG.